Below are 2 T cell receptor beta chains sequenced from a single sample in a study of T cell responses to AZD1222 COVID-19 vaccine. Measured with immunoSEQ multiplex PCR; TCRdb has only the in-frame clones, and not every one. Among about 94,000 clones, 85% were seen once, and the ten largest hold more than 4%. The sample here was peripheral blood, taken 28 days after the second AZD1222 dose. These receptors came from an adult who received the AZD1222 COVID-19 vaccine.

The chain recombines TRBV11-2 with TRBJ1-6, with TRBD1 as a possible D gene (5 bases). Trimming left V 4 bases short and J 9 bases short, with 10 bases between. CDR1 and CDR2 from the germline V gene are SGHAT and FQNNGV. CDR3 length equals 13 residues. The CDR3 nucleotides are TGTGCCAGCAGCTATAGTGGGGGTTCACCCCTCCACTTT. It is translated as CASSYSGGSPLHF.

The J gene is TRBJ2-2, the V gene TRBV30, with D uncertain. CDR3 length: 14 amino acids. The ends were cut back, 5 bases at V and 7 bases at J, with 17 bases in the middle. Looked up from germline, CDR1 is GTSNPN and CDR2 is SVGIG (reference sequence). This chain's CDR3 is CAWDRNHRGGELFF. In DNA, the CDR3 is TGTGCCTGGGATCGAAACCATCGAGGCGGGGAGCTGTTTTTT.